This T cell receptor beta chain was sequenced during a study of T cells in Graves' hyperthyroidism and ophthalmopathy. A few counts support this clonotype. The antigen remains unidentified. The germline CDR1 and CDR2 sequences are SGDLS and YYNGEE. Trimming cost V 4 bases and J 6 bases, with 20 bases left between them. The CDR3 contains 15 residues. Study observations and caveats: Prediction of ophthalmopathy progression came a median around 6 months pre-onset.

Amplification of TCR beta CDR3 regions used RNA as the template. The HTBI set primed first-round TCR CDR3 RT-PCR. Via MiXCR, TCRdb re-called the multiplex PCR reads, giving one row per CDR3 protein. Of roughly 740,000 distinct CDR3 sequences listed, roughly 15% are singletons. Used for diagnoses were clinical symptoms, serum thyroxine and TRAb, thyroid ultrasound and orbital computed tomography. The genes are TRBV9 and TRBJ2-7, with a possible D match to TRBD1 (6 bases). This TCR came from a man aged 18 to 29 with Graves' hyperthyroidism. Sequenced: blood. The CDR3 DNA is TGTGCCAGCAGCCCGAGACCGGGACAAACTACCGAGCAGTACTTC. It is translated as CASSPRPGQTTEQYF.